The 29 T cell receptor beta chains in this list originate from one sample, sequenced in a study of shared clonotypes between healthy human individuals. TCRdb keeps only in-frame clones here, not all; method: immunoSEQ multiplex PCR. The table records about 2 million clones, about 95% of them present only once. The specimen was naive CD4+ T cells sorted from blood. Subset reported: CD45RA+ positively selected. The receptors originated from a man aged 18 to 29 in good health.

The count of this clone is one. The rearrangement links TRBV7-2 to TRBJ2-5; the match to TRBD1 covers 10 bases. The CDR3 is 14 residues long. V gave up 4 bases and J gave up 3 bases; unmatched junction bases: 2. Germline values: CDR1 SGHTA, CDR2 FQGNSA. Written as DNA, the CDR3 is TGTGCCAGCAGCTCGACAGGGGGCAAAGAGACCCAGTACTTC. This codes for CASSSTGGKETQYF.

The chain links TRBV4-1 to TRBJ2-7, with TRBD2 matching over 13 bases. Germline V lookup: CDR1 MGHRA, CDR2 YSYEKL. The CDR3 runs to 17 residues. The V and J ends lost 4 bases and 0 bases, in that order; junction bases with no gene match: 6. CDR3 sequence reads: CASSRGLAGDNSYEQYF. The DNA for the CDR3 is TGCGCCAGCAGCCGCGGACTAGCGGGGGACAACTCCTACGAGCAGTACTTC.

This chain links TRBV11-2 with TRBJ1-4, with D maybe TRBD1 (6 bases). V shed 6 bases and J shed 7 bases, with 18 bases lying between them. CDR3 length equals 15 residues. CDR1 is SGHAT and CDR2 is FQNNGV in the germline V gene. As DNA, the CDR3 is TGTGCCAGCAGACCAACCCCCGGAGGGGGTGAAAAACTGTTTTTT. It specifies CASRPTPGGGEKLFF. The variable domain in full, completed from reference TRBV11-2 and TRBJ1-4, reads EAGVAQSPRYKIIEKRQSVAFWCNPISGHATLYWYQQILGQGPKLLIQFQNNGVVDDSQLPKDRFSAERLKGVDSTLKIQPAKLEDSAVYLCASRPTPGGGEKLFFGSGTQLSVL.

The chain employs TRBV5-1 and TRBJ1-4; TRBD1 might be the D (5 bases). The CDR3 length is 14 residues. V dropped 5 bases and J dropped 7 bases, with 15 bases sitting between them. Germline lookup yields CDR1 SGHRS and CDR2 YFSETQ. The CDR3 coding sequence is TGCGCCAGCAGGACCTCGGGAGGGGTTGAAAAACTGTTTTTT. This translates into CASRTSGGVEKLFF.

Concerning this clone: Additional DNA sequences in this sample encode the identical CDR3. CDR3 sequence (DNA): TGTGCCATCAGGGGACAGGGGAGCAACTATGGCTACACCTTC. It specifies CAIRGQGSNYGYTF. This chain links TRBV10-3 with TRBJ1-2; 10 bases align to TRBD1. Germline V gene lookup returns CDR1 ENHRY and CDR2 SYGVKD. Unmatched junction bases numbered 3, after V lost 6 bases and J lost 2 bases. CDR3 length equals 14 residues.

This clone has a single count. The chain couples TRBV10-3 to TRBJ2-7, with D perhaps matching TRBD1 (6 bases). CDR3 size: 14 residues. CDR1 ENHRY and CDR2 SYGVKD come from the germline V gene. Trimming left V 7 bases short and J 7 bases short, with 20 bases between. The CDR3 region has the DNA TGTGCCATCAACGAGGGGCAGGGGACGGGGGAGCAGTACTTC. Residues: CAINEGQGTGEQYF.

This chain joins TRBV6-6 and TRBJ1-6; D gene uncertain. CDR3 length: 12 residues. Deletions cut 6 bases from V and 7 bases from J, with 7 bases between. CDR1 and CDR2 (germline): MNHNY, SVGAGI (reference sequence). CDR3 residues: CASRNSNSPLHF. The CDR3 coding sequence is TGTGCCAGCAGGAACAGCAATTCACCCCTCCACTTT.

The chain links TRBV4-3 to TRBJ2-7; TRBD2 matches at 8 bases. V lost 0 bases to trimming and J lost 3 bases; unmatched junction nucleotides: 10. The germline V gene has CDR1 LGHNA and CDR2 YSLEER. The CDR3 is 17 residues long. The CDR3 nucleotides are TGCGCCAGCAGCCAAGACTGGACCGGGACTAGGAGCTACGAGCAGTACTTC. It encodes CASSQDWTGTRSYEQYF.

This chain joins TRBV19 and TRBJ2-7; D is perhaps TRBD1 (5 bases). The CDR3 covers 13 residues. V was clipped by 10 bases and J by 6 bases, with 19 bases between them. From germline, CDR1 is LNHDA and CDR2 SQIVND (reference sequence). CDR3 nucleotide sequence: TGTGCCATTAAGGACACCCCAAGCTGCGAGCAGTACTTC. Translation: CAIKDTPSCEQYF.

The genes are TRBV7-9 and TRBJ1-1; TRBD1 might be the D (6 bases). In germline, CDR1 is SEHNR, CDR2 FQNEAQ (reference sequence). This CDR3 region has 14 residues. V was cut by 5 bases and J by 4 bases, with 14 bases left in between. In nucleotides, the CDR3 is TGTGCCAGCAGCCGAACCCAGGGGCGCACTGAAGCTTTCTTT. Protein: CASSRTQGRTEAFF.

In this sample, this clone turned up once. This CDR3 is CASSPSAGATYEQYF. The CDR3 nucleotides read TGTGCCAGCTCACCCTCCGCAGGGGCTACCTACGAGCAGTACTTC. The gene calls are TRBV18 and TRBJ2-7; D might be TRBD1 (6 bases). Trimming took off 3 bases at V and 2 bases at J, with 14 bases between the two ends. CDR3 length: 15 amino acids. Germline CDR1 is KGHSH and CDR2 is LQKENI.

The V and J genes are TRBV4-3 and TRBJ2-7; TRBD2 agrees at 7 bases. This CDR3 has 18 residues. Germline assignment: CDR1 LGHNA and CDR2 YSLEER. V lost 1 base to trimming and J lost 3 bases; unmatched junction nucleotides: 15. The CDR3 loop is CASSQGVRLGTKDYEQYF. In DNA, the CDR3 is TGCGCCAGCAGCCAAGGGGTGCGCCTGGGGACTAAAGACTACGAGCAGTACTTC.

Points on this clone: The same CDR3 can be traced to other DNA sequences in this sample. The chain couples TRBV18 to TRBJ1-6; TRBD1 is a possible D gene (6 bases). V shed 3 bases and J shed 10 bases, with 10 bases lying between them. This CDR3 has 13 residues. Germline lookup yields CDR1 KGHSH and CDR2 LQKENI. The CDR3 bases are TGTGCCAGCTCACCGGGGGCTGACTCACCCCTCCACTTT. Protein: CASSPGADSPLHF. Drawing the rest from reference TRBV18 and TRBJ1-6, the complete variable domain is NAGVMQNPRHLVRRRGQEARLRCSPMKGHSHVYWYRQLPEEGLKFMVYLQKENIIDESGMPKERFSAEFPKEGPSILRIQQVVRGDSAAYFCASSPGADSPLHFGNGTRLTVT.

The rearrangement joins TRBV5-1 to TRBJ2-7; D is perhaps TRBD2 (5 bases). The CDR3 runs 12 residues. Germline-derived CDR1 and CDR2 are SGHRS and YFSETQ. With 1 base removed from V and 5 bases from J, the gap between germline ends came to 7 bases. CDR3 residues: CASSLHGDEQYF. In DNA, the CDR3 is TGCGCCAGCAGCTTGCACGGGGACGAGCAGTACTTC.

V gene TRBV27 combines with J gene TRBJ1-2; a possible D gene is TRBD1 (6 bases). The germline CDR1 and CDR2 sequences are MNHEY and SMNVEV (reference sequence). V was trimmed by 5 bases and J by 6 bases, leaving 19 bases between them. This CDR3 is built from 15 residues. The CDR3 DNA reads TGTGCCAGCAGTCAACAGGGTCGACTGCTTGATGGCTACACCTTC. Translating it yields CASSQQGRLLDGYTF.

The CDR3 sequence: CASRGTGFTGELFF. For the CDR3, the DNA is TGTGCCAGCAGAGGGACAGGGTTCACCGGGGAGCTGTTTTTT. The chain employs TRBV13 and TRBJ2-2, with TRBD1 matching over 9 bases. CDR1 is PRHDT and CDR2 is FYEKMQ in the germline V gene (reference sequence). V trimming: 6 bases; J trimming: 4 bases; junction bases outside the gene matches: 3. The CDR3 consists of 14 residues.

In regard to this clone: The same CDR3 can be traced to other DNA sequences in this sample. The chain employs TRBV30 and TRBJ2-5; D is unresolved. This CDR3 has 11 residues. Germline CDR1 GTSNPN, CDR2 SVGIG (reference sequence). Trimming cost V 0 bases and J 2 bases, with 1 base left between them. CDR3 coding DNA: TGTGCCTGGAGTGTACAAGAGACCCAGTACTTC. Encoded protein: CAWSVQETQYF.

In its sample, this clone was seen a few times. The V call is TRBV7-3, the J call TRBJ2-2; unclear D gene. V was cut by 1 base and J by 1 base, with 1 base left in between. The CDR3 totals 13 residues. The germline V gene encodes CDR1 SGHTA and CDR2 FQGTGA. The CDR3 nucleotides read TGTGCCAGCAGCTTAAAGAACACCGGGGAGCTGTTTTTT. It codes for CASSLKNTGELFF.

The rearrangement links TRBV11-1 to TRBJ2-1; D is possibly TRBD2 (7 bases). With 1 base removed from V and 4 bases from J, the gap between germline ends came to 11 bases. Germline assignment: CDR1 SGHAT and CDR2 FQDESV (reference sequence). The CDR3 length is 15 residues. The CDR3 spells CASSLDGGLYNEQFF. Written as DNA, the CDR3 is TGTGCCAGCAGCTTAGACGGGGGGCTGTACAATGAGCAGTTCTTC.

The chain employs TRBV5-1 and TRBJ1-1; D call uncertain. The CDR3 consists of 14 residues. Trimming stripped 3 bases from V and 4 bases from J, with 13 bases between. Per germline, CDR1 SGHRS and CDR2 YFSETQ. The CDR3 loop reads CASSSSQGFTEAFF. Written as DNA, the CDR3 is TGCGCCAGCAGCTCTAGCCAAGGCTTCACTGAAGCTTTCTTT.

The chain uses TRBV5-1 and TRBJ2-7, with 7 bases that match TRBD1. V lost 5 bases and J lost 6; bases outside the gene matches: 11. CDR3 length: 14 residues. Germline CDR1 SGHRS, CDR2 YFSETQ. The CDR3 DNA is TGCGCCAGCAGTTTTCAGGACAGGCTGAGCGAGCAGTACTTC. It specifies CASSFQDRLSEQYF.

V usage is TRBV5-1 and J usage is TRBJ2-7, with 9 bases fitting TRBD1. This CDR3 is 14 amino acids long. Germline CDR1 reads SGHRS; CDR2 reads YFSETQ. Germline trimming cut 4 bases from V and 3 bases from J; bases unmatched to any gene: 5. Here the CDR3 DNA reads TGCGCCAGCAGCAAAGGGGGACAGGGCTACGAGCAGTACTTC. Translated: CASSKGGQGYEQYF.

The chain is built from TRBV5-6 and TRBJ1-3; no clear D. The V end lost 0 bases, the J end lost 4 bases, and 8 bases lay between the germline ends. CDR1 SGHDT and CDR2 YYEEEE come from the germline V gene. This CDR3 contains 14 residues. CDR3 DNA: TGTGCCAGCAGCTTGGCGCGGGGAGGAAACACCATATATTTT. Protein: CASSLARGGNTIYF.

The chain combines TRBV28 with TRBJ2-5; TRBD2 agrees at 9 bases. The better agreement between TRBJ2-7 and the DNA end casts doubt on the J call. The V gene's germline CDR1 is MDHEN and CDR2 SYDVKM. This CDR3 comprises 15 residues. CDR3 DNA sequence: TGTGCCAGCCTCAAGTTCGGCGGGGGGGCTTACGAGCAGTACTTC. Protein product: CASLKFGGGAYEQYF.

For this clone: A much larger clone differs from this one at a single base, so this may be a read error. Additional DNA sequences in this sample encode the identical CDR3. The V and J genes are TRBV6-1 and TRBJ2-7; D unresolved. CDR1 is MNHNS and CDR2 is SASEGT in the germline V gene. This CDR3 comprises 11 residues. Deletions cut 4 bases from V and 3 bases from J, with 4 bases between. The CDR3 nucleotides are TGTGCCAGCAGTGTGGGCTACGAGCAGTACTTC. Translating gives CASSVGYEQYF.

J is TRBJ2-7 and V is TRBV2, with D perhaps TRBD1 (5 bases). Trimming left V 2 bases short and J 2 bases short, with 10 bases between. This CDR3 spans 14 amino acids. Germline CDR1 and CDR2: SNHLY and FYNNEI. The CDR3 DNA follows: TGTGCCAGCAGTGAACAGGGCCCCGCCTACGAGCAGTACTTC. Protein sequence: CASSEQGPAYEQYF.

This clone showed up just once. DNA of the CDR3: TGTGCCAGCAGTTTGCCGAGCGAGGGGACAGATACGCAGTATTTT. Protein sequence: CASSLPSEGTDTQYF. This rearrangement joins TRBV28 to TRBJ2-3; TRBD1 or TRBD2 may be the D gene (5 bases each). Trimming cost V 3 bases and J 3 bases, with 13 bases left between them. The CDR3 covers 15 residues. Per germline, CDR1 MDHEN and CDR2 SYDVKM.

As regards this clone: The same CDR3 is also encoded by other DNA sequences in this sample. This chain links TRBV2 with TRBJ1-5; D call uncertain. Germline values: CDR1 SNHLY, CDR2 FYNNEI. V gave up 4 bases and J gave up 5 bases, with 6 bases separating them. This CDR3 contains 12 residues. The DNA for the CDR3 is TGTGCCAGCAGTGGTAGGGATCAGCCCCAGCATTTT. This codes for CASSGRDQPQHF.

The chain recombines TRBV4-1 with TRBJ2-7; 10 nucleotides line up with TRBD2. Germline assignment: CDR1 MGHRA and CDR2 YSYEKL. After removal of 1 base from V and 4 bases from J, the junction contained 7 bases not matched to a gene. The CDR3 length is 16 residues. The CDR3 region is CASSQGVAGGLYEQYF. The CDR3 DNA sequence: TGCGCCAGCAGCCAAGGAGTAGCGGGGGGTCTTTACGAGCAGTACTTC.